This TCR beta chain was obtained from a study of shared clonotypes between healthy human individuals. Overall study context: For every donor, three CD4 naive, three CD4 memory, two CD8 naive and one CD8 memory plates were used. Regarding the study as a whole: Represented diversity, genetic and exposure-history alike, was limited by few donors. Rarefaction indicated that sorted-subset sequencing remained incomplete although depth was large. Among a handful of donors, about 5% of naive CD4 clonotypes were found in common.

This clone was found many times. The antigen remains unidentified. The CDR3 length is 16 residues. Germline V lookup: CDR1 SGHDN, CDR2 FVKESK. V gave up 2 bases and J gave up 2 bases, with 13 bases separating them. TCRdb's table, derived via immunoSEQ multiplex PCR, lists solely in-frame clones and lacks some. The sample has approximately 740,000 clones, approximately 79% seen once. The chain couples TRBV14 to TRBJ2-1; D is possibly TRBD2 (6 bases). Material for sequencing was memory CD4+ T cells sorted from blood. Subset indicated: CD45RA-negative fraction. This clonotype was obtained from a woman in her 30s in good health. The CDR3 DNA follows: TGTGCCAGCAGCCAACCGGGGGTAGCGGCCTACAATGAGCAGTTCTTC. Translating it yields CASSQPGVAAYNEQFF.